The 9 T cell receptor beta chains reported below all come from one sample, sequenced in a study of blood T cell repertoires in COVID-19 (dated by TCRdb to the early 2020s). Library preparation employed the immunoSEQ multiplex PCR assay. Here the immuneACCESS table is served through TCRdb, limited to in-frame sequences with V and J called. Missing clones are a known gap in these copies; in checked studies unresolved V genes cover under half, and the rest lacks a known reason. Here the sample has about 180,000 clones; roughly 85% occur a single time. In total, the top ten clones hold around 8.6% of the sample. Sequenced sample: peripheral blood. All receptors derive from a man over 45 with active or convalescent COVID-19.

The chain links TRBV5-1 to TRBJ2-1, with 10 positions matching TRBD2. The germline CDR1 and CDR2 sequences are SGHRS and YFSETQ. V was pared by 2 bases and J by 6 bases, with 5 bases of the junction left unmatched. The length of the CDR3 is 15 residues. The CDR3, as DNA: TGCGCCAGCAGCTTTCTTCTAGCGGGAGTCAATGAGCAGTTCTTC. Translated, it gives CASSFLLAGVNEQFF.

CDR3 in DNA: TGTGCCAGCAGTGAAGACAGCCTCAGCTATGGCTACACCTTC. It is translated as CASSEDSLSYGYTF. V usage is TRBV6-1 and J usage is TRBJ1-2; D not certain. The ends were cut back, 1 base at V and 4 bases at J, with 10 bases in the middle. The germline V gene has CDR1 MNHNS and CDR2 SASEGT. This CDR3 contains 14 residues.

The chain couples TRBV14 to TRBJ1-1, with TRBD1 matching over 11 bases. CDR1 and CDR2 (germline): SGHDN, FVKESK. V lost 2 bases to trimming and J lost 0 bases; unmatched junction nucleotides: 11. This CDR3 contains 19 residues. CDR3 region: CASSQRRVGDRGLNTEAFF. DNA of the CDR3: TGTGCCAGCAGCCAAAGGAGAGTTGGGGACAGGGGGTTGAACACTGAAGCTTTCTTT.

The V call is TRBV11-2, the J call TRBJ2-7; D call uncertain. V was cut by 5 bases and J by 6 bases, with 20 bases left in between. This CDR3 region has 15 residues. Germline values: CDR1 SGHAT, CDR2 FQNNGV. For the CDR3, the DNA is TGTGCCAGCAGCCCCGGGTCCTCCCTGGAAGGCGAGCAGTACTTC. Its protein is CASSPGSSLEGEQYF. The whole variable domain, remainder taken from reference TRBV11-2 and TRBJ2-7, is EAGVAQSPRYKIIEKRQSVAFWCNPISGHATLYWYQQILGQGPKLLIQFQNNGVVDDSQLPKDRFSAERLKGVDSTLKIQPAKLEDSAVYLCASSPGSSLEGEQYFGPGTRLTVT.

The chain's CDR3 is CASSSHTGGEQYF. The CDR3 nucleotides read TGTGCCAGCAGTTCACACACGGGCGGGGAGCAGTACTTC. The chain combines TRBV28 with TRBJ2-7, with D tentatively TRBD2 (5 bases). CDR3 length: 13 amino acids. V lost 4 bases to trimming and J lost 7 bases, with 14 bases between them. Germline assignment: CDR1 MDHEN and CDR2 SYDVKM.

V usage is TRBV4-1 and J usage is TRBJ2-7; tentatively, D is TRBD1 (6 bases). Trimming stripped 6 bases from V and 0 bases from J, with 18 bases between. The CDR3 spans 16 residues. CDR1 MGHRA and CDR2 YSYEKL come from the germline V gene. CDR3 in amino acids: CASSSTGTPSSYEQYF. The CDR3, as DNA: TGCGCCAGCAGTTCTACCGGGACACCGAGCTCCTACGAGCAGTACTTC.

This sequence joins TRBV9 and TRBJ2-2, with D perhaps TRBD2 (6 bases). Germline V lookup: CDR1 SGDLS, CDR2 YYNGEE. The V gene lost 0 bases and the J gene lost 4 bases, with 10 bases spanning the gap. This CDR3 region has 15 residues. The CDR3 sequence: CASSVAGDGTGELFF. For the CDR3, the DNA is TGTGCCAGCAGCGTAGCGGGGGATGGCACCGGGGAGCTGTTTTTT. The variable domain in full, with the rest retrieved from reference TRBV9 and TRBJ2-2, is DSGVTQTPKHLITATGQRVTLRCSPRSGDLSVYWYQQSLDQGLQFLIQYYNGEERAKGNILERFSAQQFPDLHSELNLSSLELGDSALYFCASSVAGDGTGELFFGEGSRLTVL.

This CDR3 is CSVSTGVYEQYF. CDR3 DNA: TGCAGCGTCTCTACAGGGGTCTACGAGCAGTACTTC. J is TRBJ2-7 and V is TRBV29-1; 7 bases fit TRBD1. There are 12 residues in the CDR3. V dropped 6 bases and J dropped 3; count of bases not matched to a gene: 5. Germline V lookup: CDR1 SQVTM, CDR2 ANQGSEA.

The CDR3 loop reads CAISANKETQYF. The CDR3 nucleotides are TGTGCCATCAGTGCGAACAAAGAGACCCAGTACTTC. This chain joins TRBV10-3 and TRBJ2-5, with D unresolved. The CDR3 loop spans 12 amino acids. The V gene's germline CDR1 is ENHRY and CDR2 SYGVKD. The V gene lost 4 bases and the J gene lost 3 bases, with 6 bases spanning the gap.